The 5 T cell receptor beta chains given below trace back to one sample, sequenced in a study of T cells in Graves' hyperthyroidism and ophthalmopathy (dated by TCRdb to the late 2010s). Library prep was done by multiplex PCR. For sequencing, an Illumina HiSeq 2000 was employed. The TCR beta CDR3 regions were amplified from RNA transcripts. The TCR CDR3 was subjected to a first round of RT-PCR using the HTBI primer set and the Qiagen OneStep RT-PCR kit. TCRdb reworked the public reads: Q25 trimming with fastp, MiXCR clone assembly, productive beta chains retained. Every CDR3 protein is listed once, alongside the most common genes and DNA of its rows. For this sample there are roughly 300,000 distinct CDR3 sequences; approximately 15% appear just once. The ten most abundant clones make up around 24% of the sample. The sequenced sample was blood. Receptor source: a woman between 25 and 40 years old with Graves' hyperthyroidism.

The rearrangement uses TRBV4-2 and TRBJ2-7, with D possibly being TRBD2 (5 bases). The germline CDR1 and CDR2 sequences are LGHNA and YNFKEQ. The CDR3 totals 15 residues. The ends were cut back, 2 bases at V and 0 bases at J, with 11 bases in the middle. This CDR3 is CASSQLGGPSYEQYF. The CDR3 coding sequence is TGTGCCAGCAGCCAACTCGGCGGGCCCTCCTACGAGCAGTACTTC.

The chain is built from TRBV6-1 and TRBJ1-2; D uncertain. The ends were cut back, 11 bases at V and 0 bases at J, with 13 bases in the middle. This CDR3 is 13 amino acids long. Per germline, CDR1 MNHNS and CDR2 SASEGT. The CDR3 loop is CAALGGSNYGYTF. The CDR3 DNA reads TGTGCCGCCCTGGGTGGATCTAACTATGGCTACACCTTC.

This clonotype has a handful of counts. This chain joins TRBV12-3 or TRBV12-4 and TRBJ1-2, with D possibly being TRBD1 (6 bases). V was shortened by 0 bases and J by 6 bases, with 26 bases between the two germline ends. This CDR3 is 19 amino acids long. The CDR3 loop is CASSLARGLTGELRDGYTF. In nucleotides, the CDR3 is TGTGCCAGCAGTTTAGCGCGGGGTTTGACAGGAGAGCTCAGAGATGGCTACACCTTC.

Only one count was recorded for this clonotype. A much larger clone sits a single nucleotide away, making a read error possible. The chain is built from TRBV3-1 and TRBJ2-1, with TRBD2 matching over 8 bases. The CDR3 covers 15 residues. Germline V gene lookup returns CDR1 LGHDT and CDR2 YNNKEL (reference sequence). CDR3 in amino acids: CTSSQPGGPFNEQFF. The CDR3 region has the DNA TGTACCAGCAGCCAACCGGGAGGGCCCTTCAATGAGCAGTTCTTC.

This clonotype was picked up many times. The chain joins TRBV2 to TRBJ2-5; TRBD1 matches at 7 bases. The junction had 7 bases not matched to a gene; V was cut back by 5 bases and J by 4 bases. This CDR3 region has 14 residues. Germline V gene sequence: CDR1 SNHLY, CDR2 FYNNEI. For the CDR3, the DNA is TGTGCCAGCAGTCCTCGGGACAGTAGAGAGACCCAGTACTTC. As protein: CASSPRDSRETQYF. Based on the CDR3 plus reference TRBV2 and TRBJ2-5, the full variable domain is EPEVTQTPSHQVTQMGQEVILRCVPISNHLYFYWYRQILGQKVEFLVSFYNNEISEKSEIFDDQFSVERPDGSNFTLKIRSTKLEDSAMYFCASSPRDSRETQYFGPGTRLLVL.